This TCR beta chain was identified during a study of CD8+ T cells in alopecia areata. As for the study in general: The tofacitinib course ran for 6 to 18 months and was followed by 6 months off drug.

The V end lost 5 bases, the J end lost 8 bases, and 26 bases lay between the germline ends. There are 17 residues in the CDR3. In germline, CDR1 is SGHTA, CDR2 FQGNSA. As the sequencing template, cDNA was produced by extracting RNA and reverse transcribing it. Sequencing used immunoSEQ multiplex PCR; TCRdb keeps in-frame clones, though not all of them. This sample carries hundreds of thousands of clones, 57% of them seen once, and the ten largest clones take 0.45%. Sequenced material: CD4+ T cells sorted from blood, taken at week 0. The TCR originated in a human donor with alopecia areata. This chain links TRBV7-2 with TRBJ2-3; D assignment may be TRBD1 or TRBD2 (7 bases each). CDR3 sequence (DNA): TGTGCCAGCAGCACCCTAGGCAGGGGGGGGGCCGTCGGTACGCAGTATTTT. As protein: CASSTLGRGGAVGTQYF.